Sequencing of this T cell receptor beta chain was carried out in a study of beta chain features in type 1 diabetes. Notes on the study in general: TCRB CDR3s from Type 1 diabetes patients were moderately but significantly shorter in all four CD4+ subsets.

As every portion of the isolated RNA was reverse transcribed, the sequencing read expressed TCRB transcripts. Here immunoSEQ multiplex PCR was the method, and the copy in TCRdb shows in-frame clones only, minus some. The sample consists of around 260,000 clones, around 21% of them appearing once. About this clone: Its specificity is not known.

Sequencing was carried out using naive CD4+ T cells from blood. This sequence was found in a woman in her forties with type 1 diabetes.

Here the CDR3 reads CASRGTVPYEQYF. CDR3 nucleotides: TGTGCCAGCAGAGGGACAGTACCATACGAGCAGTACTTC. The rearrangement uses TRBV27 and TRBJ2-7; TRBD1 matches at 7 bases. Per germline, CDR1 MNHEY and CDR2 SMNVEV (reference sequence). Losses at the gene ends were 6 bases for V and 4 bases for J; bases not matched to a gene: 6. The CDR3 covers 13 residues.